Listed below are T cell receptor beta chains from one sample, sequenced in a study of blood T cell repertoires in COVID-19. Generated by immunoSEQ multiplex PCR, the TCRdb table keeps only in-frame clones and is missing some. The sample yields about 150,000 clones, 80% to 90% seen once. The sample was peripheral blood. The receptors were sampled from a woman between 40 and 50 years old with acute or convalescent COVID-19. Both conserved end residues are trimmed from each CDR3.

v_gene: TRBV25-1
CDR3aa: ASIPQGLITEAF

v_gene: TRBV3-1/TRBV3-2
CDR3aa: ASSQDPQGRSYGYT

v_gene: TRBV2
CDR3aa: ASSSPGGRNYGYT

v_gene: TRBV5-1
CDR3aa: ASRPRQGTVYEQY

v_gene: TRBV11-2
CDR3aa: ASSLTSGGWTGELF

v_gene: TRBV15
CDR3aa: ATSRGVAGYEQY

v_gene: TRBV6-5
CDR3aa: ASRPGQGVVGELF

v_gene: TRBV14
CDR3aa: ASSQGQGPFYEQY

v_gene: TRBV7-2
CDR3aa: ASSLINRGNTEAF

v_gene: TRBV2
CDR3aa: ASSSGREADTQY

v_gene: TRBV27
CDR3aa: ASMTGNSPLH

v_gene: TRBV11-3
CDR3aa: ASSPRGGTGELF

v_gene: TRBV4-1
CDR3aa: ASSLEAGYYNEQF

v_gene: TRBV5-6
CDR3aa: ASSLVLELYGYT

v_gene: TRBV7-9
CDR3aa: ASSSGQTVIPQH

v_gene: TRBV19
CDR3aa: ASSITAVEQF

v_gene: TRBV6-5
CDR3aa: ASSRDRREPQH

v_gene: TRBV11-3
CDR3aa: ASSWGLRGPGELF

v_gene: TRBV11-3
CDR3aa: ASSKQPSGPVDEQF

v_gene: TRBV7-9
CDR3aa: ASSNPTSGTDTQY

v_gene: TRBV15
CDR3aa: ATRTTGGTEAF

v_gene: TRBV28
CDR3aa: ASSLLGGSRTDTQY

v_gene: TRBV6-5
CDR3aa: ASRETGPVYEQY

v_gene: TRBV21-1
CDR3aa: ASSKPADSPLH

v_gene: TRBV4-2
CDR3aa: ASSQESGFEAF

v_gene: TRBV5-1
CDR3aa: ASSLTGLLSYEQY

v_gene: TRBV5-8
CDR3aa: ASSSSAGVGYGYT

v_gene: TRBV5-6
CDR3aa: ASSLTGVKNIQY

v_gene: TRBV12-3/TRBV12-4
CDR3aa: ASSPDRGGELF

v_gene: TRBV30
CDR3aa: AWKYQASNQPQH

v_gene: TRBV6-5
CDR3aa: ASISGGGGNEQF

v_gene: TRBV13
CDR3aa: ASSSPGLAGNTDTQY

v_gene: TRBV9
CDR3aa: ASSVDGDTQY

v_gene: TRBV29-1
CDR3aa: SVAQVQETQY

v_gene: TRBV2
CDR3aa: ASSENPSLSGNTIY